This T cell receptor beta chain was captured by sequencing in a study of blood T cell repertoires in COVID-19. V shed 0 bases and J shed 6 bases, with 14 bases lying between them. The CDR3 covers 15 residues. The germline CDR1 and CDR2 sequences are SGHTA and FQGNSA. Sequencing used immunoSEQ multiplex PCR; TCRdb keeps in-frame clones, though not all of them. This sample has about 290,000 clones, with under 90% found just once. This sequence was found in a woman aged 40 to 55 who had recovered from COVID-19. V and J are TRBV7-2 and TRBJ1-2, with D possibly TRBD1 on 6 matching bases. The sample consisted of PBMCs or T cells enriched from blood (not recorded which). The CDR3 region has the DNA TGTGCCAGCAGCTTAGCGAGGGGGGGATTGCATGGCTACACCTTC. It yields the protein CASSLARGGLHGYTF.